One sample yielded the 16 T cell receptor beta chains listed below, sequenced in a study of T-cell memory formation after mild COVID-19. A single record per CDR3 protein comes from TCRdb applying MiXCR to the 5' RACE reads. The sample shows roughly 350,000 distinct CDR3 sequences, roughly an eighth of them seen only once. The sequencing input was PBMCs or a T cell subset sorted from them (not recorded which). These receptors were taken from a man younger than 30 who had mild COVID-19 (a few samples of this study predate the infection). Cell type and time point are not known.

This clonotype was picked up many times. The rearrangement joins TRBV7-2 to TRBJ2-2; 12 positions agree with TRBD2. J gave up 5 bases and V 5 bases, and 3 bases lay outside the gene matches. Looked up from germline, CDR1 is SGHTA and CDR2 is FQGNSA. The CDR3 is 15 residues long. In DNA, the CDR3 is TGTGCCAGCAGCCCTCTAGCGGGGGGGACCGGGGAGCTGTTTTTT. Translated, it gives CASSPLAGGTGELFF. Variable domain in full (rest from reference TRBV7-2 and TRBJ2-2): GAGVSQSPSNKVTEKGKDVELRCDPISGHTALYWYRQSLGQGLEFLIYFQGNSAPDKSGLPSDRFSAERTGGSVSTLTIQRTQQEDSAVYLCASSPLAGGTGELFFGEGSRLTVL.

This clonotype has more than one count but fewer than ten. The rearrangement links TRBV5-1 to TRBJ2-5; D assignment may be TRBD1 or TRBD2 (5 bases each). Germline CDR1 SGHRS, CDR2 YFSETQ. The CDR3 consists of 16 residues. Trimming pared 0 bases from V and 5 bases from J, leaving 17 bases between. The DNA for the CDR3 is TGCGCCAGCAGCTTGGGCCAGGGACGGGCGGCGGAGACCCAGTACTTC. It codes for CASSLGQGRAAETQYF. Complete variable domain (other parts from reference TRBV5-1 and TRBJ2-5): KAGVTQTPRYLIKTRGQQVTLSCSPISGHRSVSWYQQTPGQGLQFLFEYFSETQRNKGNFPGRFSGRQFSNSRSEMNVSTLELGDSALYLCASSLGQGRAAETQYFGPGTRLLVL.

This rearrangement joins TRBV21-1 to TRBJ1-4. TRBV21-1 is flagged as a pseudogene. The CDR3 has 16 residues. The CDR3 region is CASRPTRAPVDEKLFF. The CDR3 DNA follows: TGTGCCAGCAGGCCTACTCGGGCCCCGGTGGATGAAAAACTGTTTTTT.

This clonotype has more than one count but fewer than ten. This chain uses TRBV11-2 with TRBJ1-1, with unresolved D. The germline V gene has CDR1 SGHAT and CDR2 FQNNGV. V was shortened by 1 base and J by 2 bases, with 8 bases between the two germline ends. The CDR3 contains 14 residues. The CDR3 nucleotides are TGTGCCAGCAGCTTAGCGGCCGGAAACACTGAAGCTTTCTTT. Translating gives CASSLAAGNTEAFF.

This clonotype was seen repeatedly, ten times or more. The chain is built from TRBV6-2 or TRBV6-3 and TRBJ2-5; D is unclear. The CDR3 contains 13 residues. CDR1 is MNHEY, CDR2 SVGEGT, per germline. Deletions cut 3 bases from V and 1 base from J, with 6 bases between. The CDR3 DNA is TGTGCCAGCAGTTATGAGAGCCAAGAGACCCAGTACTTC. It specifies CASSYESQETQYF.

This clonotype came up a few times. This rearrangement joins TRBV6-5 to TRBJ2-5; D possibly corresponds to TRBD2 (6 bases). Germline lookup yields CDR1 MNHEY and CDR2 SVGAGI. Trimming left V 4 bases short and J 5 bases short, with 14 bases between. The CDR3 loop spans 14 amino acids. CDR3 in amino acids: CASSWGLEMETQYF. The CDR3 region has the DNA TGTGCCAGCAGTTGGGGACTTGAGATGGAGACCCAGTACTTC.

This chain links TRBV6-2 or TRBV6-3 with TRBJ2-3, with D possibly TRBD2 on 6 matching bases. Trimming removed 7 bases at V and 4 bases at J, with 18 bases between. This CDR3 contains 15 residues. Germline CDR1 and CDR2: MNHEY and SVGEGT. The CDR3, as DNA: TGTGCCAGCAAAACCCGGGACTTATCTCCAGATACGCAGTATTTT. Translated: CASKTRDLSPDTQYF.

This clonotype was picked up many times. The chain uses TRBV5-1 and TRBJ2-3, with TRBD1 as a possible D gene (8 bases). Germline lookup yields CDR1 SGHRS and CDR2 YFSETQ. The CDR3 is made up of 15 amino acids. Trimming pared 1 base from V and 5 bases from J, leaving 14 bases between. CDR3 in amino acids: CASSLIQGEGDTQYF. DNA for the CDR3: TGCGCCAGCAGCTTGATACAGGGGGAGGGAGATACGCAGTATTTT.

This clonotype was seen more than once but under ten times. Here the CDR3 DNA reads TGTGCCAGTATGTCCCTAGCGGGGCAAGAGACCCAGTACTTC. As protein: CASMSLAGQETQYF. This chain connects TRBV19 to TRBJ2-5; TRBD2 agrees at 9 bases. Germline values: CDR1 LNHDA, CDR2 SQIVND (reference sequence). The CDR3 loop spans 14 amino acids. The ends lost 7 bases at V and 2 bases at J; junction bases unmatched: 5. The variable domain in full, with the rest retrieved from reference TRBV19 and TRBJ2-5, is DGGITQSPKYLFRKEGQNVTLSCEQNLNHDAMYWYRQDPGQGLRLIYYSQIVNDFQKGDIAEGYSVSREKKESFPLTVTSAQKNPTAFYLCASMSLAGQETQYFGPGTRLLVL.

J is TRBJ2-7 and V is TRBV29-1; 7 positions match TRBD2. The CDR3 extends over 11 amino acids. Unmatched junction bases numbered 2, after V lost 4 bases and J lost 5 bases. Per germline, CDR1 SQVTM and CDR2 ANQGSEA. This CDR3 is CSVGEGNEQYV. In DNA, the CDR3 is TGCAGCGTTGGGGAGGGCAACGAGCAGTACGTC.

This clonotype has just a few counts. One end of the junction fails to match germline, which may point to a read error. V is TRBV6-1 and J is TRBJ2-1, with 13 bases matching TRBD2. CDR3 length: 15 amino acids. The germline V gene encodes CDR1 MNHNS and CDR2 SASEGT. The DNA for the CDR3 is TGTGCCAGCAGCCTCGGACTAGCGGGGGAAAATGAGCATTTCTTC. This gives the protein CASSLGLAGENEHFF.

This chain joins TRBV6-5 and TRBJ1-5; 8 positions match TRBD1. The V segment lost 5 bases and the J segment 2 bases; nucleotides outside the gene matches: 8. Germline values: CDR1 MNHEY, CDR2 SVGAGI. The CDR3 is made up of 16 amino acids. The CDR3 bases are TGTGCCAGCAGTGAAAACCCGGGACAGGGCAATCAGCCCCAGCATTTT. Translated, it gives CASSENPGQGNQPQHF.

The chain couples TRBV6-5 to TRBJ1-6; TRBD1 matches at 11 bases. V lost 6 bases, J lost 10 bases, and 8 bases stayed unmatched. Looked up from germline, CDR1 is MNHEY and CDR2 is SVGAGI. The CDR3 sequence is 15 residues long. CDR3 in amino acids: CASRWGQGVGSPLHF. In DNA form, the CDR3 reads TGTGCCAGCAGATGGGGACAGGGGGTCGGATCACCCCTCCACTTT.

This chain's CDR3 is CASSRKTSGSTDTQYF. The DNA for the CDR3 is TGCGCCAGCAGCCGAAAGACTAGCGGTAGCACAGATACGCAGTATTTT. The V gene is TRBV4-1, the J gene TRBJ2-3, with 9 bases that match TRBD2. Germline V gene data show CDR1 as MGHRA and CDR2 as YSYEKL. J was trimmed by 0 bases and V by 4 bases; bases with no gene match: 5. The CDR3 loop spans 16 amino acids.

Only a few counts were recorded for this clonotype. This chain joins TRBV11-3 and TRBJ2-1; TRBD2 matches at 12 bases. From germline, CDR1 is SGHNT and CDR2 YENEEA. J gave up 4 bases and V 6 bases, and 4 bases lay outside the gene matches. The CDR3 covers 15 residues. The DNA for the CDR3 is TGTGCCAGCAGTCGACTAGCGGGGGAATACAATGAGCAGTTCTTC. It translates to CASSRLAGEYNEQFF.

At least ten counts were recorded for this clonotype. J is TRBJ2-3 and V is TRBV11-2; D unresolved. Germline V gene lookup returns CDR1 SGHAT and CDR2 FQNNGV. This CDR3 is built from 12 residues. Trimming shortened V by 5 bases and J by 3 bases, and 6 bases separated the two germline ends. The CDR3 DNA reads TGTGCCAGCAGCCAGGTTACAGATACGCAGTATTTT. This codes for CASSQVTDTQYF.